Below, 32 T cell receptor beta chains from the same sample are listed, as sequenced in a study of spatial heterogeneity in lung cancer. One entry per CDR3 protein results from TCRdb running MiXCR on the 5' RACE reads. Counted here are 25,000 to 35,000 distinct CDR3 sequences, under 11% occurring once; the ten biggest clones make up 25% to 35%. Documented time point: blood at routine non-recurrence follow-up after resection. The material was PBMCs, obtained at follow-up. These receptors all come from a female donor with early-stage non-small cell lung cancer.

This clonotype turned up a few times. V gene TRBV9 combines with J gene TRBJ2-7; the match to TRBD1 covers 8 bases. The CDR3 is 14 residues long. With 0 bases clipped from V and 4 bases from J, the junction kept 3 bases outside the gene matches. Germline-derived CDR1 and CDR2 are SGDLS and YYNGEE. The CDR3 DNA is TGTGCCAGCAGCGTAGGCGACAGGGGTTACGAGCAGTACTTC. This sequence encodes CASSVGDRGYEQYF.

This clonotype has a handful of counts. V is TRBV28 and J is TRBJ2-5; D gene unclear. Looked up from germline, CDR1 is MDHEN and CDR2 is SYDVKM. The V gene lost 5 bases and the J gene lost 2 bases, with 6 bases spanning the gap. The CDR3 has 12 residues. In DNA, the CDR3 is TGTGCCAGCAGTAGCCAGCAAGAGACCCAGTACTTC. It codes for CASSSQQETQYF.

This clonotype came up a few times. The V and J genes are TRBV12-3 or TRBV12-4 and TRBJ1-1; 8 bases line up with TRBD1. V lost 8 bases, J lost 6 bases, and 2 bases stayed unmatched. CDR3 size: 11 residues. Written as DNA, the CDR3 is TGTGCCAGCGGACAGGGCCCTGAAGCTTTCTTT. Protein product: CASGQGPEAFF.

The rearrangement joins TRBV4-1 to TRBJ2-2; D is unclear. This CDR3 region has 15 residues. Per the germline V gene, CDR1 is MGHRA and CDR2 is YSYEKL. Trimming removed 0 bases at V and 1 base at J, with 6 bases between. The DNA for the CDR3 is TGCGCCAGCAGCCAAGAGTTTAGGAACACCGGGGAGCTGTTTTTT. Its translation is CASSQEFRNTGELFF.

The genes are TRBV4-2 and TRBJ2-7; D ambiguous. The CDR3 has 14 amino acids. Germline-derived CDR1 and CDR2 are LGHNA and YNFKEQ. The V gene lost 5 bases and the J gene lost 3 bases, with 14 bases spanning the gap. CDR3 region: CASSGMGRNYEQYF. CDR3 nucleotides: TGTGCCAGCAGCGGGATGGGCCGTAACTACGAGCAGTACTTC.

As regards this clonotype: This may arise from a read error, as a much more abundant clone is one base away. The chain recombines TRBV4-1 with TRBJ2-2; D call uncertain. V dropped 11 bases and J dropped 5 bases, with 18 bases sitting between them. The CDR3 has 14 amino acids. CDR1 is MGHRA, CDR2 YSYEKL, per germline. The CDR3 reads CAGSRTPSTGELFF. The CDR3 DNA reads as TGCGCCGGCTCCCGGACCCCGAGTACCGGGGAGCTGTTTTTT.

This clonotype was observed many times. V and J are TRBV29-1 and TRBJ2-1, with a weak D call TRBD1 (5 bases). The V end was cut by 4 bases, the J end by 8 bases, with 9 bases between. Per the germline V gene, CDR1 is SQVTM and CDR2 is ANQGSEA. This CDR3 has 11 residues. The CDR3 coding sequence is TGCAGCGTTGTCAGGGCGGATGAGCAGTTCTTC. Translating gives CSVVRADEQFF.

This clonotype was seen ten or more times. The chain uses TRBV11-2 and TRBJ2-7; D is tentatively TRBD1 or TRBD2 (6 bases each). V gave up 5 bases and J gave up 1 base, with 15 bases separating them. The CDR3 totals 15 residues. In germline, CDR1 is SGHAT, CDR2 FQNNGV. This CDR3 is CASSPERGQSYEQYF. DNA for the CDR3: TGTGCCAGCAGCCCGGAACGGGGGCAGTCCTACGAGCAGTACTTC.

The chain has TRBV5-1 and TRBJ2-3; the D is unclear. The V gene's germline CDR1 is SGHRS and CDR2 YFSETQ. The CDR3 covers 15 residues. V was shortened by 5 bases and J by 0 bases, with 13 bases between the two germline ends. CDR3 sequence (DNA): TGCGCCAGCAGGGAGCTAAGTGCTAGCACAGATACGCAGTATTTT. Its protein product is CASRELSASTDTQYF. The variable domain in full, completed from reference TRBV5-1 and TRBJ2-3, reads KAGVTQTPRYLIKTRGQQVTLSCSPISGHRSVSWYQQTPGQGLQFLFEYFSETQRNKGNFPGRFSGRQFSNSRSEMNVSTLELGDSALYLCASRELSASTDTQYFGPGTRLTVL.

Ten or more counts support this clonotype. V gene TRBV2 combines with J gene TRBJ2-7; D unclear. This CDR3 is 12 amino acids long. Trimming shortened V by 8 bases and J by 6 bases, and 14 bases separated the two germline ends. CDR1 SNHLY and CDR2 FYNNEI come from the germline V gene. DNA for the CDR3: TGTGCCAGCGGAATGGGCCCAGCCGAGCAGTACTTC. Translated, it gives CASGMGPAEQYF. Drawing the rest from reference TRBV2 and TRBJ2-7, the complete variable domain is EPEVTQTPSHQVTQMGQEVILRCVPISNHLYFYWYRQILGQKVEFLVSFYNNEISEKSEIFDDQFSVERPDGSNFTLKIRSTKLEDSAMYFCASGMGPAEQYFGPGTRLTVT.

This clonotype showed up many times. V is TRBV7-6 and J is TRBJ2-7; D possibly uses TRBD1 or TRBD2 (5 bases each). V gave up 3 bases and J gave up 0 bases, with 9 bases separating them. CDR1 SGHVS and CDR2 FNYEAQ come from the germline V gene. This CDR3 region has 14 residues. CDR3 bases: TGTGCCAGCAGCTTCCGGGACGGCTCCTACGAGCAGTACTTC. Translation gives CASSFRDGSYEQYF.

This clonotype has a handful of counts. This chain joins TRBV7-8 and TRBJ1-1; unclear D gene. V was clipped by 7 bases and J by 9 bases, with 15 bases between them. Germline CDR1 reads SGHVS; CDR2 reads FQNEAQ. CDR3 length: 12 residues. The CDR3 reads CASTLDRTKAFF. CDR3 DNA sequence: TGTGCCAGCACCTTGGACCGAACTAAAGCTTTCTTT.

A word on this clonotype: This could be a read error, since a much larger clone is one nucleotide away. The gene calls are TRBV20-1 and TRBJ2-1, with D uncertain. CDR1 is DFQATT and CDR2 is SNEGSKA in the germline V gene (reference sequence). The CDR3 sequence is 10 residues long. The V and J ends lost 5 bases and 5 bases respectively, with 4 bases between them. The CDR3 bases are TGCAGTGCTCGGGACAATGAGCAGTTCTTC. It is translated as CSARDNEQFF.

This clonotype has ten or more counts. This chain joins TRBV4-3 and TRBJ2-2, with TRBD1 as a possible D gene (6 bases). This CDR3 comprises 16 residues. Looked up from germline, CDR1 is LGHNA and CDR2 is YSLEER. Trimming took off 0 bases at V and 1 base at J, with 9 bases between the two ends. The DNA for the CDR3 is TGCGCCAGCAGCCAAGAAAGGGGGAGGAACACCGGGGAGCTGTTTTTT. Amino acids: CASSQERGRNTGELFF.

The chain has TRBV5-1 and TRBJ2-2; D is unresolved. The CDR3 extends over 13 amino acids. The germline gives CDR1 SGHRS, CDR2 YFSETQ. V dropped 4 bases and J dropped 6 bases, with 10 bases sitting between them. In DNA form, the CDR3 reads TGCGCCAGCAGCCCCGTGGTGGCCGGGGAGCTGTTTTTT. It encodes CASSPVVAGELFF.

This clonotype appeared many times. The chain couples TRBV6-2 or TRBV6-3 to TRBJ2-3; 7 bases fit TRBD2. The CDR3 has 13 amino acids. The V segment lost 6 bases and the J segment 6 bases; nucleotides outside the gene matches: 6. Germline loops: CDR1 MNHEY, CDR2 SVGEGT. The CDR3 reads CASRVAGEDTQYF. DNA for the CDR3: TGTGCCAGCAGAGTGGCGGGGGAGGATACGCAGTATTTT.

This clonotype was picked up a small number of times. The chain has TRBV24-1 and TRBJ2-4; 10 nucleotides align to TRBD1. This CDR3 spans 14 amino acids. The junction had 4 bases not matched to a gene; V was cut back by 4 bases and J by 8 bases. The germline V gene encodes CDR1 KGHDR and CDR2 SFDVKD. CDR3 protein: CATSDRDRGDIQYF. In DNA form, the CDR3 reads TGTGCCACCAGTGACCGGGACAGGGGAGACATTCAGTACTTC.

At least ten counts were recorded for this clonotype. The gene calls are TRBV7-2 and TRBJ2-2; 8 positions agree with TRBD2. Germline CDR1 reads SGHTA; CDR2 reads FQGNSA. V lost 7 bases and J lost 6; bases outside the gene matches: 7. The CDR3 is 14 residues long. This chain's CDR3 is CASTPGSGAGELFF. The CDR3 DNA follows: TGTGCCAGCACACCCGGTAGCGGGGCCGGGGAGCTGTTTTTT.

This clonotype appeared many times. DNA of the CDR3: TGTGCCAGCAGACCCTGGACAGGGGACACGCAGTATTTT. It yields the protein CASRPWTGDTQYF. The chain joins TRBV3-1 to TRBJ2-3; 9 positions agree with TRBD1. V was pared by 6 bases and J by 9 bases, with 7 bases of the junction left unmatched. CDR1 LGHDT and CDR2 YNNKEL come from the germline V gene (reference sequence). There are 13 residues in the CDR3.

The table lists this clonotype with many counts. The J gene is TRBJ1-2, the V gene TRBV29-1; 9 bases fit TRBD1. CDR1 is SQVTM and CDR2 is ANQGSEA in the germline V gene. The CDR3 consists of 13 residues. V lost 6 bases and J lost 8; bases outside the gene matches: 10. The CDR3 here is CSVAGTGLDGYTF. The CDR3 DNA reads TGCAGCGTCGCCGGGACAGGGCTGGACGGCTACACCTTC. The whole variable domain, filled in from reference TRBV29-1 and TRBJ1-2, reads SAVISQKPSRDICQRGTSLTIQCQVDSQVTMMFWYRQQPGQSLTLIATANQGSEATYESGFVIDKFPISRPNLTFSTLTVSNMSPEDSSIYLCSVAGTGLDGYTFGSGTRLTVV.

This clonotype was detected many times. V is TRBV7-9 and J is TRBJ2-1, with unresolved D. This CDR3 comprises 16 residues. Germline CDR1 is SEHNR and CDR2 is FQNEAQ (reference sequence). Between the trimmed V and J ends, which lost 1 base and 6 bases, there was a span of 16 bases. Here the CDR3 reads CASSLENRGSRNEQFF. DNA of the CDR3: TGTGCCAGCAGCTTAGAAAACCGTGGGTCCCGCAATGAGCAGTTCTTC.

This clonotype was recorded a few times. The genes are TRBV28 and TRBJ1-1, with D possibly matching TRBD1 (5 bases). The CDR3 is 15 amino acids. V was shortened by 6 bases and J by 4 bases, with 18 bases between the two germline ends. Germline V gene sequence: CDR1 MDHEN, CDR2 SYDVKM. The CDR3 DNA reads as TGTGCCAGCAGCATTCCAGGGTTCTTGGCCACTGAAGCTTTCTTT. Translating gives CASSIPGFLATEAFF.

V usage is TRBV11-1 and J usage is TRBJ2-5, with 9 bases identical to TRBD2. V shed 4 bases and J 1 base; nucleotides not matched to a gene: 7. Germline lookup yields CDR1 SGHAT and CDR2 FQDESV (reference sequence). The CDR3 length is 16 residues. CDR3 nucleotide sequence: TGTGCCAGCAGCTATCGAGCGGGGGGCCCCCAAGAGACCCAGTACTTC. This encodes CASSYRAGGPQETQYF. Using reference TRBV11-1 and TRBJ2-5 for the parts outside the CDR3, the full variable domain is EAEVAQSPRYKITEKSQAVAFWCDPISGHATLYWYRQILGQGPELLVQFQDESVVDDSQLPKDRFSAERLKGVDSTLKIQPAELGDSAMYLCASSYRAGGPQETQYFGPGTRLLVL.

This clonotype was observed a few times. The chain recombines TRBV6-2 or TRBV6-3 with TRBJ2-7; 8 bases match TRBD1. The CDR3 consists of 13 residues. V gave up 10 bases and J gave up 5 bases; unmatched junction bases: 10. Germline CDR1 MNHEY, CDR2 SVGEGT. The CDR3 spells CATQGTGPHEQYF. The CDR3 DNA sequence: TGTGCCACCCAGGGGACAGGCCCCCACGAGCAGTACTTC.

This clonotype came up a few times. This chain connects TRBV5-1 to TRBJ2-2; D is tentatively TRBD1 or TRBD2 (6 bases each). The germline V and J ends were trimmed by 0 bases and 5 bases, with 11 bases remaining between them. The CDR3 extends over 15 amino acids. Germline V gives CDR1 SGHRS, CDR2 YFSETQ. CDR3 DNA sequence: TGCGCCAGCAGCTTGGACGGGGGACAAACCGGGGAGCTGTTTTTT. It yields the protein CASSLDGGQTGELFF.

This chain connects TRBV6-5 to TRBJ1-4; a possible D gene is TRBD1 (6 bases). The V gene lost 1 base and the J gene lost 8 bases, with 14 bases spanning the gap. Germline V gene sequence: CDR1 MNHEY, CDR2 SVGAGI. The CDR3 totals 15 residues. CDR3 loop: CASSYLQGGGEKLFF. CDR3 sequence (DNA): TGTGCCAGCAGTTACTTACAGGGCGGCGGCGAAAAACTGTTTTTT.

This clonotype was seen at least ten times. The J gene is TRBJ2-7, the V gene TRBV20-1; D is perhaps TRBD2 (5 bases). V lost 0 bases to trimming and J lost 3 bases, with 15 bases between them. CDR3 size: 15 residues. Germline V gene sequence: CDR1 DFQATT, CDR2 SNEGSKA (reference sequence). CDR3: CSARDLEATGYEQYF. Here the CDR3 DNA reads TGCAGTGCTAGAGATCTGGAGGCAACTGGCTACGAGCAGTACTTC.

Only a few counts were recorded for this clonotype. The chain combines TRBV2 with TRBJ2-1; tentative D call: TRBD1 (6 bases). The CDR3 covers 15 residues. Trimming took off 6 bases at V and 0 bases at J, with 12 bases between the two ends. Germline-derived CDR1 and CDR2 are SNHLY and FYNNEI. The CDR3 coding sequence is TGTGCCAGCAGGGTGGACAGTAGCTCCTACAATGAGCAGTTCTTC. Residues: CASRVDSSSYNEQFF.

This clonotype has more than one count but fewer than ten. The CDR3, as DNA: TGTGCCAGCAGCTTAATGGGACCCACCGGGGAGCTGTTTTTT. Translating gives CASSLMGPTGELFF. The chain joins TRBV5-5 to TRBJ2-2; the D call may be TRBD1 or TRBD2 (5 bases each). V was pared by 2 bases and J by 4 bases, with 9 bases between. Germline CDR1 is SGHKS and CDR2 is YYEKEE (reference sequence). CDR3 length equals 14 residues.

The rearrangement uses TRBV5-1 and TRBJ2-5; the match to TRBD2 covers 8 bases. From germline, CDR1 is SGHRS and CDR2 YFSETQ. The CDR3 spans 16 residues. With V trimmed by 4 bases and J by 0 bases, 8 bases remained unmatched. The CDR3 bases are TGCGCCAGCAGCCAAGCGGTAGCGGGACACCAAGAGACCCAGTACTTC. Translating gives CASSQAVAGHQETQYF.

This clonotype occurred many times. V usage is TRBV19 and J usage is TRBJ1-5; no clear D. This CDR3 region has 11 residues. Germline CDR1 and CDR2: LNHDA and SQIVND (reference sequence). With 8 bases removed from V and 4 bases from J, the gap between germline ends came to 6 bases. The CDR3: CASGQNQPQHF. As DNA, the CDR3 is TGTGCCAGTGGCCAAAATCAGCCCCAGCATTTT.

In this sample, this clonotype turned up many times. The gene calls are TRBV7-9 and TRBJ1-5; no firm D call. Germline CDR1 is SEHNR and CDR2 is FQNEAQ (reference sequence). V was trimmed by 7 bases and J by 2 bases, leaving 15 bases between them. The CDR3 contains 15 residues. The CDR3 loop is CASTYSEDRNQPQHF. The CDR3 nucleotides read TGTGCCAGCACCTACTCAGAGGATCGCAATCAGCCCCAGCATTTT. Filled out from reference TRBV7-9 and TRBJ1-5, the complete variable domain reads DTGVSQNPRHKITKRGQNVTFRCDPISEHNRLYWYRQTLGQGPEFLTYFQNEAQLEKSRLLSDRFSAERPKGSFSTLEIQRTEQGDSAMYLCASTYSEDRNQPQHFGDGTRLSIL.